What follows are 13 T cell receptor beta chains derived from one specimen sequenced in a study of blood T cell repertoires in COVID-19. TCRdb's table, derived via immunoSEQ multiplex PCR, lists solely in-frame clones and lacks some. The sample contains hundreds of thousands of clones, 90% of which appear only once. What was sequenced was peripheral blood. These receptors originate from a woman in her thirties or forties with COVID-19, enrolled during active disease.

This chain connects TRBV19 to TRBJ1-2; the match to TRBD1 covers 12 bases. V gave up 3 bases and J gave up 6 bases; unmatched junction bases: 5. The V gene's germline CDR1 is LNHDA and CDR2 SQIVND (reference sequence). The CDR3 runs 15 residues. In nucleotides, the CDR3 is TGTGCCAGTAGTATTGGGGACAGGGGGCGGAATGGCTACACCTTC. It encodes CASSIGDRGRNGYTF. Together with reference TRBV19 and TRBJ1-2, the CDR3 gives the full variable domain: DGGITQSPKYLFRKEGQNVTLSCEQNLNHDAMYWYRQDPGQGLRLIYYSQIVNDFQKGDIAEGYSVSREKKESFPLTVTSAQKNPTAFYLCASSIGDRGRNGYTFGSGTRLTVV.

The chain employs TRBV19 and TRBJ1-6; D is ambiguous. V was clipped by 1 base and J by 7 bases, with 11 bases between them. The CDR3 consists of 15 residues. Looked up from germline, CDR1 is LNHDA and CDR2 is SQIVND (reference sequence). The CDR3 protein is CASSIGADVNSPLHF. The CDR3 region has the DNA TGTGCCAGTAGTATAGGAGCGGACGTAAATTCACCCCTCCACTTT.

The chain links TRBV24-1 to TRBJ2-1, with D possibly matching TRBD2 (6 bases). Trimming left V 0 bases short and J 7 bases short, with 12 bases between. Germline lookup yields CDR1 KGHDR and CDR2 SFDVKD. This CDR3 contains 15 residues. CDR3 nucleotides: TGTGCCACCAGTGATTTGCGGCAGGGAGGTAATGAGCAGTTCTTC. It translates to CATSDLRQGGNEQFF.

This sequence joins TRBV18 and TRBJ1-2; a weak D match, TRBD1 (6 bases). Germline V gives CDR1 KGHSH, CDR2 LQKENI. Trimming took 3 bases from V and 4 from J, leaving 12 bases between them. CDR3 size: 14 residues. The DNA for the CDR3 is TGTGCCAGCTCACCTCCAACAGGGACCTATGGCTACACCTTC. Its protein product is CASSPPTGTYGYTF.

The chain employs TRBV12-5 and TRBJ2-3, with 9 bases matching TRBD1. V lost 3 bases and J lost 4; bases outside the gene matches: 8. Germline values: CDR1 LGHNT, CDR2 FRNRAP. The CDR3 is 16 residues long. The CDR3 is CASGFYRGRPADTQYF. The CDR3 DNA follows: TGTGCTAGTGGTTTCTACAGGGGGCGCCCCGCAGATACGCAGTATTTT.

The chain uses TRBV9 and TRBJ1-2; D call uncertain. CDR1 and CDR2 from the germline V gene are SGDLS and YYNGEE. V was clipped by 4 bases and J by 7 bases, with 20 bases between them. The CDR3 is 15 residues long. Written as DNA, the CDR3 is TGTGCCAGCAGCCCCCCTGAAACCCTATCGAGTGGCTACACCTTC. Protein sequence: CASSPPETLSSGYTF.

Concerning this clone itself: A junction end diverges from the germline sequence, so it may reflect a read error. CDR3 loop: CASREDRGPYF. The CDR3 DNA follows: TGTGCCAGCAGGGAAGACAGGGGGCCGTACTTC. The chain carries TRBV2 and TRBJ2-4; 10 bases are a match to TRBD1. Germline values: CDR1 SNHLY, CDR2 FYNNEI. The CDR3 totals 11 residues.

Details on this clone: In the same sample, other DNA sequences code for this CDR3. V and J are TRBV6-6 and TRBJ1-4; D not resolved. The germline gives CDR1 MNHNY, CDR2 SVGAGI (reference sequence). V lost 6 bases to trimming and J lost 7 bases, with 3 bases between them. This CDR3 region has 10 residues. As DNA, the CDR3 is TGTGCCAGCAGGAGTGAAAAACTGTTTTTT. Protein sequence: CASRSEKLFF.

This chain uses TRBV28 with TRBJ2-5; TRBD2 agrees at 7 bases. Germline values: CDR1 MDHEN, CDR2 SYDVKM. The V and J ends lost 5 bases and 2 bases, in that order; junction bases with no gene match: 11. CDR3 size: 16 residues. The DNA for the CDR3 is TGTGCCAGCAGTGAGGTTCCGGGACTACTTCAAGAGACCCAGTACTTC. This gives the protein CASSEVPGLLQETQYF.

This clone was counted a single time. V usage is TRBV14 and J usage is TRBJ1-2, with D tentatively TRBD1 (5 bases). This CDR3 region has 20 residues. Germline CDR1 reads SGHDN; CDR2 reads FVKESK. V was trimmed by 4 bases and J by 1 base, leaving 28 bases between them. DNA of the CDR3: TGTGCCAGCAGCCTCAGCGACCGCAGTTCAGGACACACCTTTAACTATGGCTACACCTTC. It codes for CASSLSDRSSGHTFNYGYTF.

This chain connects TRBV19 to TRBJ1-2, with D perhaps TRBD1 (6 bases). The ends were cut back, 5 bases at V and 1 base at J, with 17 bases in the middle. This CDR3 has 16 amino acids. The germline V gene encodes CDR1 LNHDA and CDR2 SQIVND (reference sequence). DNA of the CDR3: TGTGCCAGTAGTCCTGGGACATTCGGCTTTAACTATGGCTACACCTTC. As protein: CASSPGTFGFNYGYTF.

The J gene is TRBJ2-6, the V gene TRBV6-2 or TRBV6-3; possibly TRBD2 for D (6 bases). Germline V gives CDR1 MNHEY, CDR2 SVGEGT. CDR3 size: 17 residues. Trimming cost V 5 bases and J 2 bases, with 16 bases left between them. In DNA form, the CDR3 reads TGTGCCAGCAGTAGGGACTTCCGCCAAGCTGGGGCCAACGTCCTGACTTTC. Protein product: CASSRDFRQAGANVLTF.

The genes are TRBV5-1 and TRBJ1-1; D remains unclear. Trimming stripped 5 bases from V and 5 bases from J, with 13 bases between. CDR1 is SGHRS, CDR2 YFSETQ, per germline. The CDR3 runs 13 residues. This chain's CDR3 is CASRNLLETEAFF. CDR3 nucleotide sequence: TGCGCCAGCAGGAACCTCCTAGAGACTGAAGCTTTCTTT.